The rows below give T cell receptor beta chains drawn from one sample of a study of T cells after posttransplantation cyclophosphamide. TCRdb's table, derived via immunoSEQ multiplex PCR, lists solely in-frame clones and lacks some. Of about 20,000 clones in the sample, 70% to 80% were seen once. Sequences were derived from PBMCs, sampled after an allogeneic stem cell transplant with post-transplant cyclophosphamide. Receptor source: a male patient aged 30 to 39 who received an allogeneic stem cell transplant from a related donor, was CMV-positive, and had acute GVHD only. Some T cells may arise from the graft donor. CDR3s include the opening cysteine and the closing phenylalanine or tryptophan. Fields, in order: clone size, V gene, D gene, J gene, CDR3 protein, CDR3 DNA. D genes are given only for firm matches. Size values are once, few and many counts, or a class for expanded clones, and some rows have none.

clone_size: .
v_call: TRBV7-2
d_call: TRBD2
j_call: TRBJ2-7
cdr3_aa: CASSFSGGVTEQYF
cdr3_nt: TGTGCCAGCAGCTTTAGCGGGGGGGTCACCGAGCAGTACTTC

clone_size: .
v_call: TRBV11-2
d_call: .
j_call: TRBJ2-5
cdr3_aa: CASSPGLGGQETQYF
cdr3_nt: TGTGCCAGCAGCCCTGGGCTGGGTGGGCAAGAGACCCAGTACTTC

clone_size: .
v_call: TRBV7-2
d_call: TRBD1
j_call: TRBJ1-2
cdr3_aa: CASSLGAQGARGYTF
cdr3_nt: TGTGCCAGCAGCTTAGGGGCACAGGGGGCAAGAGGCTACACCTTC

clone_size: few
v_call: TRBV19
d_call: .
j_call: TRBJ1-1
cdr3_aa: CASSIHLKNTEAFF
cdr3_nt: TGTGCCAGTAGTATACACCTAAAGAACACTGAAGCTTTCTTT

clone_size: once
v_call: TRBV27
d_call: .
j_call: TRBJ1-5
cdr3_aa: CASSFQFNQPQHF
cdr3_nt: TGTGCCAGCAGTTTTCAGTTCAATCAGCCCCAGCATTTT

clone_size: .
v_call: TRBV9
d_call: TRBD2
j_call: TRBJ2-1
cdr3_aa: CASSATGTRTYNEQFF
cdr3_nt: TGTGCCAGCAGCGCCACCGGGACTAGAACCTACAATGAGCAGTTCTTC

clone_size: .
v_call: TRBV28
d_call: .
j_call: TRBJ1-4
cdr3_aa: CASTSRLSGTNEKLFF
cdr3_nt: TGTGCCAGCACCTCAAGATTGTCGGGAACTAATGAAAAACTGTTTTTT

clone_size: .
v_call: TRBV7-2
d_call: .
j_call: TRBJ2-5
cdr3_aa: CASSSVVTRETQYF
cdr3_nt: TGTGCCAGCAGCTCAGTGGTGACTCGGGAGACCCAGTACTTC

clone_size: few
v_call: TRBV27
d_call: TRBD1
j_call: TRBJ2-7
cdr3_aa: CASSPHNRDSMREQYF
cdr3_nt: TGTGCCAGCAGTCCACACAACCGGGACAGTATGAGGGAGCAGTACTTC

clone_size: once
v_call: TRBV5-6
d_call: TRBD1
j_call: TRBJ1-4
cdr3_aa: CASSLGRGTGGEKLFF
cdr3_nt: TGTGCCAGCAGCTTGGGTCGCGGGACAGGGGGTGAAAAACTGTTTTTT

clone_size: .
v_call: TRBV14
d_call: .
j_call: TRBJ2-1
cdr3_aa: CASSQVSRVHEQFF
cdr3_nt: TGTGCCAGCAGCCAAGTGTCCAGGGTCCATGAGCAGTTCTTC

clone_size: .
v_call: TRBV5-1
d_call: TRBD1
j_call: TRBJ2-2
cdr3_aa: CASSSGQGATGELFF
cdr3_nt: TGCGCCAGCAGCTCGGGACAGGGGGCGACCGGGGAGCTGTTTTTT

clone_size: .
v_call: TRBV4-1
d_call: .
j_call: TRBJ2-1
cdr3_aa: CASSRGIANYNEQFF
cdr3_nt: TGCGCCAGCAGCCGCGGGATAGCAAACTACAATGAGCAGTTCTTC

clone_size: .
v_call: TRBV7-6
d_call: TRBD2
j_call: TRBJ2-1
cdr3_aa: CASSLTGTSDNEQFF
cdr3_nt: TGTGCCAGCAGCTTAACCGGGACTAGCGACAATGAGCAGTTCTTC

clone_size: .
v_call: TRBV4-3
d_call: .
j_call: TRBJ2-6
cdr3_aa: CASSRLRGGANVLTF
cdr3_nt: TGCGCCAGCAGCCGGCTAAGGGGCGGGGCCAACGTCCTGACTTTC

clone_size: .
v_call: TRBV4-3
d_call: TRBD2
j_call: TRBJ2-3
cdr3_aa: CASSPGGGADTQYF
cdr3_nt: TGCGCCAGCAGCCCGGGCGGGGGGGCAGATACGCAGTATTTT